What follows are 29 T cell receptor beta chains derived from one specimen sequenced in a study of T-cell memory formation after mild COVID-19. TCRdb re-called the 5' RACE reads through MiXCR, storing one row per CDR3 protein. The sample yields roughly 280,000 distinct CDR3 sequences, 15% to 20% seen once. Sample: PBMCs or a T cell subset sorted from them (not recorded which). The receptor set was obtained from a man aged 18 to 30 who had mild COVID-19 (a few samples of this study predate the infection). Cell type and time point are not known.

The chain links TRBV7-9 to TRBJ1-2, with D possibly being TRBD1 (5 bases). The CDR3 spans 16 residues. Between the trimmed V and J ends, which lost 5 bases and 2 bases, there was a span of 18 bases. Germline assignment: CDR1 SEHNR and CDR2 FQNEAQ (reference sequence). The CDR3 protein is CASSPQLGESNYGYTF. DNA of the CDR3: TGTGCCAGCAGCCCCCAGCTGGGGGAGTCCAACTATGGCTACACCTTC.

This clonotype was detected only a few times. CDR3 in amino acids: CASSKWDRVYEQYF. For the CDR3, the DNA is TGCGCCAGCAGCAAATGGGACAGGGTCTACGAGCAGTACTTC. V and J are TRBV4-1 and TRBJ2-7; 9 bases map to TRBD1. This CDR3 spans 14 amino acids. V lost 5 bases, J lost 3 bases, and 5 bases stayed unmatched. Germline-derived CDR1 and CDR2 are MGHRA and YSYEKL.

This clonotype was recorded many times. The rearrangement uses TRBV6-6 and TRBJ2-3; either TRBD1 or TRBD2 may supply D (5 bases each). Trimming removed 4 bases at V and 4 bases at J, with 12 bases between. This CDR3 spans 14 amino acids. CDR1 MNHNY and CDR2 SVGAGI come from the germline V gene (reference sequence). CDR3 coding DNA: TGTGCCAGCAGTTCGAATCGGGGCCCAGATACGCAGTATTTT. Its translation is CASSSNRGPDTQYF.

This clonotype has a handful of counts. The rearrangement links TRBV3-1 to TRBJ1-5; possibly TRBD1 for D (6 bases). Per the germline V gene, CDR1 is LGHDT and CDR2 is YNNKEL (reference sequence). The CDR3 sequence is 14 residues long. Trimming took 3 bases from V and 5 from J, leaving 11 bases between them. The CDR3 region is CASSQGGGDQPQHF. CDR3 coding DNA: TGTGCCAGCAGCCAGGGGGGGGGCGATCAGCCCCAGCATTTT.

This chain connects TRBV6-5 to TRBJ2-3; 11 nucleotides line up with TRBD1. The CDR3 is made up of 14 amino acids. Germline CDR1 MNHEY, CDR2 SVGAGI. V lost 10 bases and J lost 2; bases outside the gene matches: 5. CDR3 amino acids: CATGQGANTDTQYF. CDR3 DNA sequence: TGTGCCACCGGACAGGGGGCTAACACAGATACGCAGTATTTT.

V usage is TRBV5-1 and J usage is TRBJ2-3, with D possibly being TRBD2 (5 bases). V was shortened by 0 bases and J by 1 base, with 9 bases between the two germline ends. The CDR3 totals 15 residues. In germline, CDR1 is SGHRS, CDR2 YFSETQ. The CDR3 region has the DNA TGCGCCAGCAGCTTGGGGATCGGGGGCACAGATACGCAGTATTTT. Translated, it gives CASSLGIGGTDTQYF.

Ten or more counts support this clonotype. The rearrangement links TRBV12-3 or TRBV12-4 to TRBJ1-2, with unresolved D. This CDR3 has 13 residues. V was clipped by 3 bases and J by 2 bases, with 7 bases between them. CDR3 residues: CASSLRRNYGYTF. For the CDR3, the DNA is TGTGCCAGCAGTTTGCGGCGGAACTATGGCTACACCTTC.

This clonotype has a handful of counts. The chain combines TRBV6-5 with TRBJ2-3; weak D call: TRBD1 (5 bases). The CDR3 length is 15 residues. Germline V gene sequence: CDR1 MNHEY, CDR2 SVGAGI. With 6 bases removed from V and 0 bases from J, the gap between germline ends came to 13 bases. The CDR3 here is CASSPQGTSTDTQYF. The CDR3 DNA follows: TGTGCCAGCAGCCCCCAGGGTACGAGCACAGATACGCAGTATTTT.

The chain employs TRBV4-1 and TRBJ2-2; unclear D gene. Trimming took 3 bases from V and 3 from J, leaving 5 bases between them. The CDR3 has 13 residues. The germline CDR1 and CDR2 sequences are MGHRA and YSYEKL. In DNA, the CDR3 is TGCGCCAGCAGCCACTGGGACACCGGGGAGCTGTTTTTT. This translates into CASSHWDTGELFF.

The rearrangement uses TRBV20-1 and TRBJ1-1; 8 bases fit TRBD1. CDR1 is DFQATT, CDR2 SNEGSKA, per germline (reference sequence). This CDR3 is built from 16 residues. V trimming: 0 bases; J trimming: 0 bases; junction bases outside the gene matches: 6. The CDR3 nucleotides read TGCAGTGCTAGAGATTTGGACAGGGCAGTGAACACTGAAGCTTTCTTT. It encodes CSARDLDRAVNTEAFF.

This clonotype was detected ten times or more. The gene calls are TRBV5-5 and TRBJ1-6, with a possible D match to TRBD1 (6 bases). The CDR3 covers 14 residues. CDR1 SGHKS and CDR2 YYEKEE come from the germline V gene (reference sequence). The V end was cut by 2 bases, the J end by 8 bases, with 11 bases between. In DNA, the CDR3 is TGTGCCAGCAGCTTAGCACAGGGTGATTCACCCCTCCACTTT. Amino acid sequence: CASSLAQGDSPLHF.

This clonotype turned up a few times. This chain uses TRBV25-1 with TRBJ2-7; TRBD1 is a possible D gene (5 bases). Germline loops: CDR1 MGHDK, CDR2 SYGVNS. CDR3 size: 13 residues. V lost 3 bases and J lost 6, with 12 bases in between. The CDR3 bases are TGTGCCAGCAGTGAGGCAGGGCTATTCGAGCAGTACTTC. Translated: CASSEAGLFEQYF.

The chain couples TRBV5-1 to TRBJ2-3; D may match TRBD1 or TRBD2 (5 bases each). The CDR3 consists of 16 residues. Trimming shortened V by 5 bases and J by 1 base, and 17 bases separated the two germline ends. Per the germline V gene, CDR1 is SGHRS and CDR2 is YFSETQ. CDR3 bases: TGCGCCAGCAGAGTAAACCGGGACGAACGCACAGATACGCAGTATTTT. Translation gives CASRVNRDERTDTQYF.

This clonotype was detected only a few times. CDR3 coding DNA: TGTGCCAGCAGCAGGAGCACTGAAGCTTTCTTT. Translation gives CASSRSTEAFF. The chain couples TRBV4-2 to TRBJ1-1; D gene uncertain. V gave up 5 bases and J gave up 4 bases, with 5 bases separating them. Germline CDR1 is LGHNA and CDR2 is YNFKEQ. The CDR3 totals 11 residues.

The table lists this clonotype with many counts. The J gene is TRBJ2-5, the V gene TRBV7-2, with D possibly being TRBD1 (5 bases). The CDR3 has 14 amino acids. Germline loops: CDR1 SGHTA, CDR2 FQGNSA. V was shortened by 4 bases and J by 2 bases, with 11 bases between the two germline ends. CDR3 bases: TGTGCCAGCAGCTCGGGTGGGGCTCAAGAGACCCAGTACTTC. Translation: CASSSGGAQETQYF. Drawing the rest from reference TRBV7-2 and TRBJ2-5, the complete variable domain is GAGVSQSPSNKVTEKGKDVELRCDPISGHTALYWYRQSLGQGLEFLIYFQGNSAPDKSGLPSDRFSAERTGGSVSTLTIQRTQQEDSAVYLCASSSGGAQETQYFGPGTRLLVL.

The J gene is TRBJ2-5, the V gene TRBV7-2; TRBD2 is a possible D gene (7 bases). Germline-derived CDR1 and CDR2 are SGHTA and FQGNSA. V lost 2 bases and J 0 bases, leaving 16 bases between the germline ends. CDR3 size: 17 residues. CDR3 nucleotides: TGTGCCAGCAGCTTAAAAGGCGGGGGCCCAAACCAAGAGACCCAGTACTTC. Its protein product is CASSLKGGGPNQETQYF.

The chain uses TRBV18 and TRBJ2-7; D gene uncertain. Germline lookup yields CDR1 KGHSH and CDR2 LQKENI. The CDR3 is 13 residues long. The ends were cut back, 1 base at V and 2 bases at J, with 6 bases in the middle. Here the CDR3 reads CASSPQGTYEQYF. For the CDR3, the DNA is TGTGCCAGCTCACCACAGGGTACCTACGAGCAGTACTTC.

The CDR3 is CASSPGRSPSHSPPYEQYV. The CDR3 DNA sequence: TGTGCCAGCAGCCCCGGGAGGTCCCCGTCGCATAGTCCCCCCTACGAGCAGTACGTC. The chain has TRBV21-1 and TRBJ2-7; the D call of TRBD2 is as the table states it, not checked on the DNA. TRBV21-1 is a pseudogene. The CDR3 length is 19 residues.

CDR3 sequence (DNA): TGTGCCAGCCACACCCTGAGGCGGGGAGTAACCGGGGAGCTGTTTTTT. Its protein product is CASHTLRRGVTGELFF. The genes are TRBV19 and TRBJ2-2, with D perhaps TRBD2 (6 bases). V dropped 9 bases and J dropped 5 bases, with 22 bases sitting between them. This CDR3 is 16 amino acids long. Germline loops: CDR1 LNHDA, CDR2 SQIVND (reference sequence).

This clonotype turned up a few times. V usage is TRBV15 and J usage is TRBJ2-2; a weak D match, TRBD2 (7 bases). Germline lookup yields CDR1 LNHNV and CDR2 YYDKDF (reference sequence). The CDR3 is made up of 15 amino acids. V lost 4 bases and J 1 base, leaving 10 bases between the germline ends. CDR3 protein: CATSIGGLNTGELFF. CDR3 nucleotides: TGTGCCACCAGCATCGGGGGGCTGAACACCGGGGAGCTGTTTTTT.

The genes are TRBV5-6 and TRBJ1-6; no firm D call. Germline V CDR1 and CDR2: SGHDT, YYEEEE. The length of the CDR3 is 14 residues. Deletions cut 0 bases from V and 8 bases from J, with 9 bases between. The CDR3 region has the DNA TGTGCCAGCAGCTTGGGGGGATCGGATTCACCCCTCCACTTT. Its protein product is CASSLGGSDSPLHF.

The chain couples TRBV3-2 to TRBJ1-2. TRBV3-2 is classified as a pseudogene. This CDR3 region has 11 residues. The CDR3 region has the DNA TGTGCCAGCAGACCTTCTTATGGCTACACCTTC. Translation gives CASRPSYGYTF.

The chain employs TRBV5-5 and TRBJ2-7, with 9 bases lining up with TRBD1. The CDR3 consists of 14 residues. V lost 3 bases to trimming and J lost 4 bases; unmatched junction nucleotides: 5. Germline values: CDR1 SGHKS, CDR2 YYEKEE (reference sequence). The CDR3 spells CASSSGTGRYEQYF. DNA of the CDR3: TGTGCCAGCAGCTCCGGGACAGGGAGGTACGAGCAGTACTTC.

CDR3 coding DNA: TGTGCCAGCAGCTTAAGCCTGGGACCACCCGCGGACATTCAGTACTTC. It encodes CASSLSLGPPADIQYF. J is TRBJ2-4 and V is TRBV11-2, with D possibly being TRBD1 or TRBD2 (5 bases each). There are 16 residues in the CDR3. Trimming left V 2 bases short and J 8 bases short, with 19 bases between. Germline CDR1 SGHAT, CDR2 FQNNGV.

This clonotype was recorded a few times. The chain carries TRBV5-1 and TRBJ1-6; D not resolved. This CDR3 is built from 13 residues. V was trimmed by 0 bases and J by 13 bases, leaving 11 bases between them. Germline assignment: CDR1 SGHRS and CDR2 YFSETQ. CDR3 DNA sequence: TGCGCCAGCAGCTTGGGACCGGCGGATCCCCTCCACTTT. It translates to CASSLGPADPLHF. The entire variable domain, with the rest obtained from reference TRBV5-1 and TRBJ1-6, is as follows: KAGVTQTPRYLIKTRGQQVTLSCSPISGHRSVSWYQQTPGQGLQFLFEYFSETQRNKGNFPGRFSGRQFSNSRSEMNVSTLELGDSALYLCASSLGPADPLHFGNGTRLTVT.

The chain joins TRBV15 to TRBJ1-3; the D is unclear. V lost 1 base to trimming and J lost 9 bases, with 10 bases between them. There are 13 residues in the CDR3. The germline V gene has CDR1 LNHNV and CDR2 YYDKDF (reference sequence). The DNA of the CDR3 is TGTGCCACCAGCAGAGTACCGACCGGCACCATATATTTT. This encodes CATSRVPTGTIYF.

This clonotype was seen a few times. The chain couples TRBV4-3 to TRBJ1-1, with D tentatively TRBD1 (6 bases). V lost 9 bases and J lost 3, with 17 bases in between. CDR3 length equals 14 residues. Germline CDR1 is LGHNA and CDR2 is YSLEER. CDR3: CASKGQIGDTEAFF. CDR3 nucleotide sequence: TGCGCCAGTAAAGGACAGATAGGGGACACTGAAGCTTTCTTT.

The J gene is TRBJ1-2, the V gene TRBV12-3 or TRBV12-4; 10 bases fit TRBD1. V gave up 5 bases and J gave up 6 bases; unmatched junction bases: 6. The CDR3 length is 14 residues. CDR3 amino acids: CASSQIGTGDGYTF. The CDR3, as DNA: TGTGCCAGCAGTCAAATCGGGACAGGGGATGGCTACACCTTC.

This clonotype was seen many times. This chain uses TRBV5-6 with TRBJ2-5; D uncertain. Germline V CDR1 and CDR2: SGHDT, YYEEEE. The CDR3 has 12 amino acids. Between the trimmed V and J ends, which lost 7 bases and 7 bases, there was a span of 14 bases. The CDR3 is CASGRTSGTQYF. The CDR3 bases are TGTGCCAGCGGAAGAACTTCGGGGACCCAGTACTTC.